Each of the 29 T cell receptor beta chains below was sequenced from the same sample in a study of CD4+ T cells in melanoma. Clones were read by immunoSEQ multiplex PCR, and TCRdb kept only the in-frame ones, dropping some. Among around 100,000 clones listed, roughly 90% were seen once. The sequencing input was peripheral blood. The receptors were gathered from a human donor with melanoma.

The chain links TRBV5-4 to TRBJ2-1; TRBD2 aligns across 10 bases. The junction had 4 bases not matched to a gene; V was cut back by 3 bases and J by 4 bases. CDR1 and CDR2 (germline): SGHNT, YYREEE (reference sequence). This CDR3 contains 15 residues. In DNA form, the CDR3 reads TGTGCCAGCAGCTCCAGCGGGGGGGCTTACAATGAGCAGTTCTTC. As protein: CASSSSGGAYNEQFF. Combining the CDR3 with reference TRBV5-4 and TRBJ2-1 gives the whole variable domain ETGVTQSPTHLIKTRGQQVTLRCSSQSGHNTVSWYQQALGQGPQFIFQYYREEENGRGNFPPRFSGLQFPNYSSELNVNALELDDSALYLCASSSSGGAYNEQFFGPGTRLTVL.

Only one count was recorded for this clone. The chain carries TRBV9 and TRBJ2-3, with 12 bases lining up with TRBD2. There are 18 residues in the CDR3. Per the germline V gene, CDR1 is SGDLS and CDR2 is YYNGEE. The J segment lost 2 bases and the V segment lost 0 bases, leaving 7 bases of the junction unmatched. The CDR3 DNA follows: TGTGCCAGCAGCGTAGCTTCTAGCGGGGGGGAACACACAGATACGCAGTATTTT. Its protein is CASSVASSGGEHTDTQYF. Together with reference TRBV9 and TRBJ2-3, the CDR3 gives the full variable domain: DSGVTQTPKHLITATGQRVTLRCSPRSGDLSVYWYQQSLDQGLQFLIQYYNGEERAKGNILERFSAQQFPDLHSELNLSSLELGDSALYFCASSVASSGGEHTDTQYFGPGTRLTVL.

This clone was counted a single time. V and J are TRBV7-2 and TRBJ2-7; D call uncertain. Between the trimmed V and J ends, which lost 5 bases and 6 bases, there was a span of 20 bases. The CDR3 length is 15 residues. Germline loops: CDR1 SGHTA, CDR2 FQGNSA. The CDR3, as DNA: TGTGCCAGCAGCCGATTAATCGGCGGAAGTCCCGAGCAGTACTTC. This encodes CASSRLIGGSPEQYF.

The chain employs TRBV5-1 and TRBJ2-2; the match to TRBD2 covers 8 bases. The trim removed 1 base at V and 2 bases at J, leaving 7 bases unmatched. The CDR3 spans 17 residues. CDR1 SGHRS and CDR2 YFSETQ come from the germline V gene. For the CDR3, the DNA is TGCGCCAGCAGCTTGAGATCGCGGGGGGCTAACACCGGGGAGCTGTTTTTT. Translation gives CASSLRSRGANTGELFF.

The chain uses TRBV28 and TRBJ1-5, with 8 bases identical to TRBD1. V shed 5 bases, J shed 0 bases, and the junction held 9 bases outside the gene matches. Germline V gene lookup returns CDR1 MDHEN and CDR2 SYDVKM. The CDR3 contains 17 residues. For the CDR3, the DNA is TGTGCCAGCAGTCGGGACAGGTGGGATAATAGCAATCAGCCCCAGCATTTT. Its translation is CASSRDRWDNSNQPQHF.

Of note for this clone: One end of the junction is discordant with germline, which a read error may explain. The chain has TRBV6-5 and TRBJ1-3, with 10 bases lining up with TRBD1. The germline V gene has CDR1 MNHEY and CDR2 SVGAGI. This CDR3 has 16 amino acids. The CDR3 loop reads CASGYPDRGTGNTIYF. In DNA form, the CDR3 reads TGTGCCAGCGGTTACCCGGACAGGGGGACTGGAAACACCATATATTTT.

This chain joins TRBV4-3 and TRBJ2-7; 14 positions match TRBD2. This CDR3 has 15 residues. With 2 bases clipped from V and 7 bases from J, the junction kept 4 bases outside the gene matches. The germline gives CDR1 LGHNA, CDR2 YSLEER. DNA of the CDR3: TGCGCCAGCAGCCAACGACTAGCGGGAGGGGAAGAGCAGTACTTC. It specifies CASSQRLAGGEEQYF.

V gene TRBV4-3 combines with J gene TRBJ1-2, with D unclear. The length of the CDR3 is 14 residues. Trimming pared 4 bases from V and 3 bases from J, leaving 12 bases between. Per germline, CDR1 LGHNA and CDR2 YSLEER. CDR3 region: CASSLDSGHYGYTF. CDR3 nucleotide sequence: TGCGCCAGCAGCCTAGATTCCGGCCACTATGGCTACACCTTC.

The gene calls are TRBV29-1 and TRBJ2-3; TRBD1 or TRBD2 may be the D gene (5 bases each). In germline, CDR1 is SQVTM, CDR2 ANQGSEA. The CDR3 is made up of 12 amino acids. V was trimmed by 2 bases and J by 4 bases, leaving 7 bases between them. The CDR3 here is CSVERDPDTQYF. CDR3 coding DNA: TGCAGCGTTGAAAGGGACCCAGATACGCAGTATTTT.

This sequence joins TRBV9 and TRBJ1-3, with 8 bases aligning to TRBD1. CDR3 length: 16 amino acids. The germline V gene has CDR1 SGDLS and CDR2 YYNGEE. V shed 5 bases and J 0 bases; nucleotides not matched to a gene: 7. The CDR3 reads CASSLDRDNSGNTIYF. The CDR3 nucleotides are TGTGCCAGCAGTTTGGACAGGGATAACTCTGGAAACACCATATATTTT.

This clone was observed once. The V and J genes are TRBV6-1 and TRBJ2-3; TRBD1 agrees at 7 bases. Germline loops: CDR1 MNHNS, CDR2 SASEGT. The junction had 4 bases not matched to a gene; V was cut back by 4 bases and J by 3 bases. The CDR3 is made up of 14 amino acids. The CDR3 DNA is TGTGCCAGCAGTGTACAGGGGAGTACAGATACGCAGTATTTT. Protein sequence: CASSVQGSTDTQYF.

The rearrangement uses TRBV10-2 and TRBJ2-1; D may be TRBD2 (5 bases). Trimming took 3 bases from V and 7 from J, leaving 19 bases between them. CDR1 WSHSY and CDR2 SAAADI come from the germline V gene. The CDR3 extends over 16 amino acids. The CDR3 sequence is CASSDNVGAEVNEQFF. The CDR3 DNA reads TGCGCCAGCAGTGACAATGTGGGAGCGGAGGTGAATGAGCAGTTCTTC.

The genes are TRBV15 and TRBJ2-3; 13 nucleotides align to TRBD2. The CDR3 consists of 21 residues. V lost 9 bases, J lost 0 bases, and 21 bases stayed unmatched. Germline V lookup: CDR1 LNHNV, CDR2 YYDKDF (reference sequence). In DNA, the CDR3 is TGTGCCACTTACCTGGCCAGAGGGACTAGCGGGGACGATCGAAGCACAGATACGCAGTATTTT. Its translation is CATYLARGTSGDDRSTDTQYF.

The chain is built from TRBV7-8 and TRBJ1-4; possibly TRBD1 for D (5 bases). Germline CDR1 is SGHVS and CDR2 is FQNEAQ. This CDR3 region has 14 residues. Trimming pared 1 base from V and 8 bases from J, leaving 11 bases between. In nucleotides, the CDR3 is TGTGCCAGCAGCTTAGATTACAGGCCAGAAAAACTGTTTTTT. Encoded protein: CASSLDYRPEKLFF.

The rearrangement joins TRBV5-6 to TRBJ1-3; a weak D match, TRBD1 (5 bases). Germline loops: CDR1 SGHDT, CDR2 YYEEEE. The CDR3 is 17 residues long. V lost 4 bases and J lost 0, with 17 bases in between. The CDR3: CASSRVGRTTSGNTIYF. The CDR3 bases are TGTGCCAGCAGCCGAGTGGGGCGCACAACCTCTGGAAACACCATATATTTT.

The J gene is TRBJ2-5, the V gene TRBV19; D perhaps matches TRBD1 (6 bases). The CDR3 contains 14 residues. CDR1 is LNHDA and CDR2 is SQIVND in the germline V gene (reference sequence). V lost 7 bases and J lost 4, with 16 bases in between. The CDR3 DNA sequence: TGTGCCAGTACCCCGACAGGATCTTTAGAGACCCAGTACTTC. The encoded protein is CASTPTGSLETQYF.

J is TRBJ2-4 and V is TRBV9; TRBD2 might be the D (7 bases). With 0 bases removed from V and 1 base from J, the gap between germline ends came to 11 bases. Per germline, CDR1 SGDLS and CDR2 YYNGEE. CDR3 size: 16 residues. CDR3 bases: TGTGCCAGCAGCGTAGGCGGGGGCCTGGCCAAAAACATTCAGTACTTC. Protein: CASSVGGGLAKNIQYF.

The chain joins TRBV18 to TRBJ2-3; no reliable D call. The germline gives CDR1 KGHSH, CDR2 LQKENI. The CDR3 is 15 amino acids. The V and J ends lost 0 bases and 3 bases respectively, with 10 bases between them. The CDR3 reads CASSPPSVGTDTQYF. For the CDR3, the DNA is TGTGCCAGCTCACCACCGTCGGTCGGGACAGATACGCAGTATTTT.

The genes are TRBV28 and TRBJ2-1; the D gene is possibly TRBD2 (5 bases). Trimming cost V 3 bases and J 7 bases, with 25 bases left between them. The CDR3 spans 18 residues. Germline values: CDR1 MDHEN, CDR2 SYDVKM. The CDR3 nucleotides read TGTGCCAGCAGTTTTGGGGTGCGGAGGTCCCCCCGGTGGAATGAGCAGTTCTTC. Translating gives CASSFGVRRSPRWNEQFF.

The chain is built from TRBV5-1 and TRBJ2-5; 15 nucleotides agree with TRBD2. Looked up from germline, CDR1 is SGHRS and CDR2 is YFSETQ. The length of the CDR3 is 17 residues. With 4 bases clipped from V and 2 bases from J, the junction kept 6 bases outside the gene matches. The CDR3 sequence is CASSPIGTSGRQETQYF. In DNA, the CDR3 is TGCGCCAGCAGCCCCATAGGGACTAGCGGGAGGCAAGAGACCCAGTACTTC. The full variable domain, with the rest looked up from reference TRBV5-1 and TRBJ2-5, is KAGVTQTPRYLIKTRGQQVTLSCSPISGHRSVSWYQQTPGQGLQFLFEYFSETQRNKGNFPGRFSGRQFSNSRSEMNVSTLELGDSALYLCASSPIGTSGRQETQYFGPGTRLLVL.

This chain uses TRBV7-7 with TRBJ2-2; TRBD2 aligns across 9 bases. Germline V gives CDR1 SSHAT, CDR2 FNYEAQ (reference sequence). The CDR3 covers 16 residues. After removal of 2 bases from V and 8 bases from J, the junction contained 9 bases not matched to a gene. CDR3 bases: TGTGCCAGCAGCTTAAGACTAGCGGAGTCCGGAGGGGAGCTGTTTTTT. It codes for CASSLRLAESGGELFF. Full variable domain (remainder filled in from reference TRBV7-7 and TRBJ2-2): GAGVSQSPRYKVTKRGQDVTLRCDPISSHATLYWYQQALGQGPEFLTYFNYEAQPDKSGLPSDRFSAERPEGSISTLTIQRTEQRDSAMYRCASSLRLAESGGELFFGEGSRLTVL.

V gene TRBV7-8 combines with J gene TRBJ2-1; 8 bases are a match to TRBD2. J lost 4 bases, V lost 4 bases, and 9 bases had no gene match. This CDR3 is 16 amino acids long. Per germline, CDR1 SGHVS and CDR2 FQNEAQ. CDR3 coding DNA: TGTGCCAGCAGCTCGTCAGCGGGGGCCACGTACAATGAGCAGTTCTTC. Its translation: CASSSSAGATYNEQFF.

The chain combines TRBV18 with TRBJ1-3; unclear D gene. The V gene lost 5 bases and the J gene lost 0 bases, with 14 bases spanning the gap. Germline V gene data show CDR1 as KGHSH and CDR2 as LQKENI. This CDR3 is 16 amino acids long. CDR3 in amino acids: CASSTSQALSGNTIYF. The CDR3 DNA is TGTGCCAGCTCAACGTCTCAGGCCCTCTCTGGAAACACCATATATTTT. Variable domain in full (rest from reference TRBV18 and TRBJ1-3): NAGVMQNPRHLVRRRGQEARLRCSPMKGHSHVYWYRQLPEEGLKFMVYLQKENIIDESGMPKERFSAEFPKEGPSILRIQQVVRGDSAAYFCASSTSQALSGNTIYFGEGSWLTVV.

There are a few counts of this clone. The chain has TRBV27 and TRBJ2-1; a weak D match, TRBD1 (6 bases). The length of the CDR3 is 14 residues. Trimming removed 5 bases at V and 3 bases at J, with 11 bases between. Germline lookup yields CDR1 MNHEY and CDR2 SMNVEV (reference sequence). The CDR3 here is CASSPDRFYNEQFF. In nucleotides, the CDR3 is TGTGCCAGCAGTCCGGACAGATTCTACAATGAGCAGTTCTTC.

The V gene is TRBV19, the J gene TRBJ1-1, with D possibly matching TRBD1 (5 bases). Looked up from germline, CDR1 is LNHDA and CDR2 is SQIVND (reference sequence). The CDR3 runs to 12 residues. V gave up 7 bases and J gave up 5 bases, with 11 bases separating them. CDR3 nucleotides: TGTGCCAGTACCGGACACGGAACTGAAGCTTTCTTT. Translated, it gives CASTGHGTEAFF.

This chain links TRBV6-6 with TRBJ2-5, with D possibly matching TRBD1 (5 bases). The CDR3 sequence is 13 residues long. Trimming left V 5 bases short and J 2 bases short, with 9 bases between. Germline V gene lookup returns CDR1 MNHNY and CDR2 SVGAGI (reference sequence). This chain's CDR3 is CASSETVQETQYF. CDR3 DNA: TGTGCCAGCAGTGAGACAGTTCAAGAGACCCAGTACTTC.

With respect to this clone: This same CDR3 is encoded by further DNA sequences in the sample. The CDR3 loop reads CASSLATGTSTDTQYF. DNA for the CDR3: TGCGCCAGCAGCTTGGCGACGGGAACTAGCACAGATACGCAGTATTTT. The chain has TRBV5-1 and TRBJ2-3, with a possible D match to TRBD2 (5 bases). The V gene's germline CDR1 is SGHRS and CDR2 YFSETQ. The CDR3 sequence is 16 residues long. V lost 0 bases and J 0 bases, leaving 11 bases between the germline ends. Using reference TRBV5-1 and TRBJ2-3 for the parts outside the CDR3, the full variable domain is KAGVTQTPRYLIKTRGQQVTLSCSPISGHRSVSWYQQTPGQGLQFLFEYFSETQRNKGNFPGRFSGRQFSNSRSEMNVSTLELGDSALYLCASSLATGTSTDTQYFGPGTRLTVL.

The chain has TRBV11-2 and TRBJ2-1; D is unclear. V was trimmed by 5 bases and J by 0 bases, leaving 11 bases between them. Looked up from germline, CDR1 is SGHAT and CDR2 is FQNNGV. CDR3 length equals 15 residues. The CDR3 DNA is TGTGCCAGCAGCGCCACTATGAGCTCCTACAATGAGCAGTTCTTC. Residues: CASSATMSSYNEQFF. Supplemented by reference TRBV11-2 and TRBJ2-1, the full variable domain reads EAGVAQSPRYKIIEKRQSVAFWCNPISGHATLYWYQQILGQGPKLLIQFQNNGVVDDSQLPKDRFSAERLKGVDSTLKIQPAKLEDSAVYLCASSATMSSYNEQFFGPGTRLTVL.

The chain carries TRBV2 and TRBJ2-7, with TRBD1 as a possible D gene (5 bases). CDR1 is SNHLY and CDR2 is FYNNEI in the germline V gene. CDR3 length: 12 amino acids. V was shortened by 4 bases and J by 7 bases, with 11 bases between the two germline ends. The CDR3 is CASSVGPQEQYF. CDR3 in DNA: TGTGCCAGCAGTGTGGGGCCCCAGGAGCAGTACTTC.